The 26 T cell receptor beta chains listed next were all sequenced from one sample in a study of tumor-infiltrating lymphocytes in primary liver carcinoma. Blood RNA was derived from unsorted whole blood, and germline DNA was extracted too. cDNA specific to TCR beta was made from 500 ng of total RNA, with a constant-region primer employed for priming. Slightly modified ARM-PCR, run as three nested multiplex PCR rounds, produced the TCR beta libraries. A C-beta reverse primer was combined with TRBV1-TRBV30 forward primers in the first two PCR rounds, and each round had 10 cycles. TCRdb re-called the multiplex PCR reads through MiXCR, storing one row per CDR3 protein. The sample lists hundreds of thousands of distinct CDR3 sequences, almost 60% occurring once. Specimen: peripheral blood. The receptor set was obtained from a woman aged 25 to 39 with primary liver carcinoma and hepatitis B virus infection.

In the case of this clonotype: Sequence at one end of the junction differs from germline and may be a read error. The V and J genes are TRBV30 and TRBJ2-1, with D perhaps assigned TRBD1 or TRBD2 (5 bases each). Germline CDR1 is GTSNPN and CDR2 is SVGIG (reference sequence). This CDR3 is 15 amino acids long. CDR3 in amino acids: CARSGDRFSYNEQFF. For the CDR3, the DNA is TGTGCCCGGAGTGGGGACCGCTTCTCCTACAATGAGCAGTTCTTC.

Points on this clonotype: A much larger clone sits a single nucleotide away, making a read error possible. This sequence joins TRBV12-3 or TRBV12-4 and TRBJ2-7; D gene uncertain. The CDR3 contains 12 residues. V gave up 4 bases and J gave up 8 bases, with 12 bases separating them. Here the CDR3 reads CASSSSNNKQYF. The CDR3 DNA reads as TGTGCCAGCAGTTCCTCGAATAACAAGCAGTACTTC.

The chain joins TRBV12-3 or TRBV12-4 to TRBJ1-5; the D is unclear. V lost 3 bases, J lost 5 bases, and 8 bases lay in between. CDR3 length: 13 residues. The CDR3 protein is CASSLRGYQPQHF. CDR3 coding DNA: TGTGCCAGCAGTTTGCGGGGTTATCAGCCCCAGCATTTT.

This clonotype was recorded at least ten times. The rearrangement links TRBV12-3 or TRBV12-4 to TRBJ1-2; 8 nucleotides agree with TRBD1. With V trimmed by 6 bases and J by 8 bases, 14 bases remained unmatched. This CDR3 is 15 amino acids long. CDR3 protein: CASSPADRDSKGYTF. The CDR3 DNA reads as TGTGCCAGCAGCCCTGCGGACAGGGACTCCAAGGGCTACACCTTC.

The chain employs TRBV29-1 and TRBJ2-7; no clear D gene. V was shortened by 5 bases and J by 2 bases, with 16 bases between the two germline ends. The germline CDR1 and CDR2 sequences are SQVTM and ANQGSEA. CDR3 size: 14 residues. CDR3 protein: CSVLRTGGPYEQYF. As DNA, the CDR3 is TGCAGCGTTCTACGGACCGGTGGACCCTACGAGCAGTACTTC.

Note on this clonotype: This is likely a read error, given that the CDR3 carries no conserved phenylalanine or tryptophan at its end. The chain employs TRBV29-1 and TRBJ1-4; TRBD1 might be the D (6 bases). CDR1 is SQVTM and CDR2 is ANQGSEA in the germline V gene. Trimming pared 4 bases from V and 8 bases from J, leaving 17 bases between. The CDR3 extends over 14 amino acids. The chain's CDR3 is CSVGIGAGAEKLFL. The DNA for the CDR3 is TGCAGCGTTGGAATTGGAGCGGGGGCAGAAAAACTGTTTTTA.

For this clonotype: A much larger clone lies a single base off, so this may be a read error. The CDR3 sequence is CASSGQGSRNKQFF. The CDR3 DNA reads TGTGCCAGCAGCGGACAGGGCTCAAGGAATAAGCAGTTCTTC. The V and J genes are TRBV6-5 and TRBJ2-1, with TRBD1 identical over 8 bases. Germline V CDR1 and CDR2: MNHEY, SVGAGI. This CDR3 contains 14 residues. Trimming removed 6 bases from V and 11 bases from J; junction bases left unmatched: 12.

This clonotype was picked up a small number of times. The junction does not match germline at one end; this may be a read error. The rearrangement joins TRBV12-3 or TRBV12-4 to TRBJ1-1; no clear D. There are 12 residues in the CDR3. This CDR3 is CASSEFNSEAFF. The CDR3 DNA reads TGTGCCAGCAGTGAATTCAACAGTGAAGCTTTCTTT.

The chain is built from TRBV7-8 and TRBJ2-7; D is ambiguous. The V end was cut by 5 bases, the J end by 6 bases, with 11 bases between. CDR3 length: 12 amino acids. The V gene's germline CDR1 is SGHVS and CDR2 FQNEAQ. CDR3 sequence (DNA): TGTGCCAGCAGCCCGACGAATTCCGAGCAGTACTTC. Protein sequence: CASSPTNSEQYF.

The chain links TRBV6-5 to TRBJ2-7, with 10 bases matching TRBD2. Germline V gene data show CDR1 as MNHEY and CDR2 as SVGAGI. This CDR3 has 17 residues. J lost 3 bases, V lost 5 bases, and 13 bases had no gene match. CDR3 sequence reads: CASSRASGRKSVYEQYF. Written as DNA, the CDR3 is TGTGCCAGCAGTCGGGCTAGCGGGAGAAAGTCCGTCTACGAGCAGTACTTC.

On this clonotype: Given a much more abundant clone one base away, this may be a read error. The rearrangement joins TRBV6-2 or TRBV6-3 to TRBJ1-1, with TRBD1 as a possible D gene (5 bases). This CDR3 has 12 residues. Deletions cut 6 bases from V and 7 bases from J, with 12 bases between. The germline V gene has CDR1 MNHEY and CDR2 SVGEGT. The CDR3 DNA sequence: TGTGCCAGCAGGTCAGGGAAGAGTGAAGCTTTCTTT. Amino acid sequence: CASRSGKSEAFF.

This clonotype was picked up a small number of times. This sequence joins TRBV6-1 and TRBJ1-3; D ambiguous. The CDR3 is 16 amino acids. Trimming took 0 bases from V and 9 from J, leaving 18 bases between them. Germline V gene data show CDR1 as MNHNS and CDR2 as SASEGT. This CDR3 is CASSEAPVSAAGTIYF. CDR3 DNA: TGTGCCAGCAGTGAAGCACCAGTCTCGGCGGCTGGCACCATATATTTT.

Concerning this clonotype itself: A read error is possible here, since a much larger clone lies one base away. V usage is TRBV12-3 or TRBV12-4 and J usage is TRBJ2-3; 10 nucleotides align to TRBD2. This CDR3 is built from 15 residues. The CDR3 coding sequence is TGTACCAGCAGTTCACGGACTAGCGGTACAGATACGCAGTATTTT. This codes for CTSSSRTSGTDTQYF.

V gene TRBV7-9 combines with J gene TRBJ2-2; 9 bases map to TRBD1. The CDR3 covers 16 residues. The trim removed 7 bases at V and 6 bases at J, leaving 12 bases unmatched. Germline V CDR1 and CDR2: SEHNR, FQNEAQ (reference sequence). CDR3 in DNA: TGTGCCAGCACCCTGCCCTCCGGGACAGGGCCCGGGGAGCTGTTTTTT. Translation: CASTLPSGTGPGELFF.

There are many counts of this clonotype. The chain recombines TRBV12-3 or TRBV12-4 with TRBJ2-3, with 13 bases that match TRBD2. After removal of 5 bases from V and 4 bases from J, the junction contained 6 bases not matched to a gene. CDR3 length: 16 residues. The CDR3: CASSLGLAGYADTQYF. In nucleotides, the CDR3 is TGTGCCAGCAGTCTGGGACTAGCGGGATACGCAGATACGCAGTATTTT.

Remarks on this clonotype: The junction and the germline gene differ at one end; a read error may be behind it. The chain uses TRBV6-5 and TRBJ2-2; D gene uncertain. The CDR3 loop spans 13 amino acids. In germline, CDR1 is MNHEY, CDR2 SVGAGI. DNA of the CDR3: TGTGCCAGCAGTCACTCTCTCACCGGGGAGCTGTTTTTT. Residues: CASSHSLTGELFF.

This clonotype showed up just once. The V and J genes are TRBV28 and TRBJ1-4; 7 nucleotides line up with TRBD1. Germline-derived CDR1 and CDR2 are MDHEN and SYDVKM. After removal of 5 bases from V and 8 bases from J, the junction contained 11 bases not matched to a gene. This CDR3 is 15 amino acids long. The CDR3 DNA sequence: TGTGCCAGCAGTCCAGTGACAGGGAAAAGGGAAAAACTGTTTTTT. Amino acids: CASSPVTGKREKLFF. The variable domain in full, with the rest retrieved from reference TRBV28 and TRBJ1-4, is DVKVTQSSRYLVKRTGEKVFLECVQDMDHENMFWYRQDPGLGLRLIYFSYDVKMKEKGDIPEGYSVSREKKERFSLILESASTNQTSMYLCASSPVTGKREKLFFGSGTQLSVL.

The sample holds many counts of this clonotype. This chain connects TRBV7-9 to TRBJ2-3; D is undetermined. Germline V gene lookup returns CDR1 SEHNR and CDR2 FQNEAQ (reference sequence). Trimming took off 2 bases at V and 0 bases at J, with 9 bases between the two ends. The CDR3 contains 15 residues. This CDR3 reads CASSLLGHSTDTQYF. CDR3 DNA: TGTGCCAGCAGCTTATTGGGCCACAGCACAGATACGCAGTATTTT.

As for this clonotype: In this CDR3 the conserved last residue, phenylalanine or tryptophan, is missing, so a read error is likely. J is TRBJ2-3 and V is TRBV6-6, with D perhaps TRBD2 (6 bases). Germline CDR1 and CDR2: MNHNY and SVGAGI (reference sequence). CDR3 length: 12 amino acids. DNA for the CDR3: TGTTACGCGGGGCCTAGCACAGATACGCAGTATTTA. Its translation: CYAGPSTDTQYL.

As regards this clonotype: At one boundary the junction diverges from the germline segment, which might be a read error. V usage is TRBV6-1 and J usage is TRBJ2-6; maybe TRBD1 (6 bases). Germline values: CDR1 MNHNS, CDR2 SASEGT. The CDR3 loop spans 15 amino acids. The DNA of the CDR3 is TGTGCCAACAGTGGGCAGGGGTCTGGGGCCAACGTCCTGACTTTC. This encodes CANSGQGSGANVLTF.

This clonotype occurred a few times. The chain links TRBV14 to TRBJ1-1; no reliable D call. V shed 4 bases and J shed 4 bases, with 10 bases lying between them. The CDR3 sequence is 13 residues long. The germline CDR1 and CDR2 sequences are SGHDN and FVKESK. This CDR3 is CASSLSGTTEAFF. As DNA, the CDR3 is TGTGCCAGCAGCCTCTCAGGAACCACTGAAGCTTTCTTT.

In its sample, this clonotype was seen many times. The chain recombines TRBV29-1 with TRBJ2-4; no clear D gene. Between the trimmed V and J ends, which lost 5 bases and 0 bases, there was a span of 17 bases. The CDR3 loop spans 16 amino acids. CDR1 is SQVTM, CDR2 ANQGSEA, per germline. CDR3 region: CSVSSPSELAKNIQYF. The DNA of the CDR3 is TGCAGCGTTTCTTCCCCAAGCGAGTTAGCCAAAAACATTCAGTACTTC.

The rearrangement uses TRBV24-1 and TRBJ2-1, with 7 nucleotides matching TRBD1. Losses at the gene ends were 4 bases for V and 4 bases for J; bases not matched to a gene: 9. The CDR3 covers 16 residues. CDR1 is KGHDR, CDR2 SFDVKD, per germline. The CDR3 DNA sequence: TGTGCCACCAGTGACCGAACCGGGACAGTATACAATGAGCAGTTCTTC. Translation: CATSDRTGTVYNEQFF.

This clonotype was seen repeatedly, ten times or more. The genes are TRBV29-1 and TRBJ2-6, with D perhaps matching TRBD1 (5 bases). The germline V and J ends were trimmed by 7 bases and 0 bases, with 16 bases remaining between them. In germline, CDR1 is SQVTM, CDR2 ANQGSEA. This CDR3 has 16 amino acids. The CDR3 reads CSAQFRGTSGANVLTF. The CDR3 DNA follows: TGCAGCGCCCAGTTTAGGGGTACCTCTGGGGCCAACGTCCTGACTTTC.

In the case of this clonotype: One end of the junction fails to match germline, which may point to a read error. The chain combines TRBV7-9 with TRBJ2-3; maybe TRBD2 (6 bases). The CDR3 consists of 16 residues. CDR1 is SEHNR, CDR2 FQNEAQ, per germline (reference sequence). The CDR3 coding sequence is TGTGCCAGCAGCCTATTACTAACGGGAGCCACAGATAGGCAGTATTTT. Translation: CASSLLLTGATDRQYF. Full variable domain (remainder filled in from reference TRBV7-9 and TRBJ2-3): DTGVSQNPRHKITKRGQNVTFRCDPISEHNRLYWYRQTLGQGPEFLTYFQNEAQLEKSRLLSDRFSAERPKGSFSTLEIQRTEQGDSAMYLCASSLLLTGATDRQYFGPGTRLTVL.

This chain joins TRBV5-4 and TRBJ2-1, with D perhaps assigned TRBD1 or TRBD2 (5 bases each). Trimming took 10 bases from V and 0 from J, leaving 14 bases between them. Germline assignment: CDR1 SGHNT and CDR2 YYREEE (reference sequence). The CDR3 has 14 residues. In nucleotides, the CDR3 is TGTGCCGAGGGGACGGCCAGCTCCTACAATGAGCAGTTCTTC. Its protein is CAEGTASSYNEQFF.